This TCR beta chain originates from a study of T cell changes during pregnancy in multiple sclerosis. The table came from immunoSEQ multiplex PCR; TCRdb's copy has only in-frame clones and leaves some out. Among 70,000 to 80,000 clones, about 85% were seen once, and the ten largest hold approximately 3.4%. CDR1 LNHDA and CDR2 SQIVND come from the germline V gene (reference sequence). The CDR3 covers 15 residues. V lost 3 bases and J lost 1, with 12 bases in between. V usage is TRBV19 and J usage is TRBJ1-1; no reliable D call. Sample: peripheral blood, taken before pregnancy. The sequence was obtained from a female donor with multiple sclerosis, enrolled in a pregnancy study. CDR3 bases: TGTGCCAGTAGTATGGGATCGGGGTCGAACACTGAAGCTTTCTTT. Protein: CASSMGSGSNTEAFF.